This TCR beta chain originates from a study of blood T cells in healthy people across ages. This clonotype was detected a few times. Alongside a J-beta primer mix, a sample-barcoded 5' primer served in a second PCR lasting about 6 to 11 cycles. TCRdb re-derived calls from the 5' RACE reads in MiXCR, one entry per CDR3 protein. The sample holds more than 1 million distinct CDR3 sequences; over 35% are singletons and the top ten take under 20%. CDR1 SGHRS and CDR2 YFSETQ come from the germline V gene. CDR3 length: 17 amino acids. V shed 2 bases and J shed 0 bases, with 12 bases lying between them. The sequenced sample was blood. The receptor's source is a woman aged 55-69 years in good health. V gene TRBV5-1 combines with J gene TRBJ2-6; no reliable D call. CDR3 in amino acids: CASSFSSQPSGANVLTF. The CDR3 region has the DNA TGCGCCAGCAGCTTTTCCAGCCAACCCTCTGGGGCCAACGTCCTGACTTTC.